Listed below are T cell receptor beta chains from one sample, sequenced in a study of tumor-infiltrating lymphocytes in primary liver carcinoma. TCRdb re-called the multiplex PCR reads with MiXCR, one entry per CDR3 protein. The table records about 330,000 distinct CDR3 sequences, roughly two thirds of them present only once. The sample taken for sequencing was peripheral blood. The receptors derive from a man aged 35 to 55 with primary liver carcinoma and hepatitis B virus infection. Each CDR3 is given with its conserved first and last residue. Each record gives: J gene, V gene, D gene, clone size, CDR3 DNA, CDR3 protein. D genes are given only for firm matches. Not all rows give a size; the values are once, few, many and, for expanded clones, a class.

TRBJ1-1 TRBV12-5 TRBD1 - TGTGCTAGTGGTTTGGATCCGGGACAGGGGATGAACACTGAAGCTTTCTTT CASGLDPGQGMNTEAFF
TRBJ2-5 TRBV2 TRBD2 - TGTGCCAGCAGTGAAGTAGCGGGTGGAGAGACCCAGTACTTC CASSEVAGGETQYF
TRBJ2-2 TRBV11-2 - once TGTGCCAGCAGCTTAGAAACGAACACCGGGGAGCAGTTTTTT CASSLETNTGEQFF
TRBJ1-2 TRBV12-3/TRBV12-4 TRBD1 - TGTGCCAGCAGTCCAGGACAGGGGGCGAGGATCGACTATGGCTACACCTTC CASSPGQGARIDYGYTF
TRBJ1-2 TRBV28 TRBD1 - TGTGCCAGCATTGCCCCAGGGGGCTGGGGCTACACCTTC CASIAPGGWGYTF
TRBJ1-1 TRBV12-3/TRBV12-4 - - TGTCCCAGCAGTTTACTGCCAGAGGGCACTGAAGCTCTCTTT CPSSLLPEGTEALF
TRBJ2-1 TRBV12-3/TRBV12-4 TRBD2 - TGTGCCAGCAGTTTAATTAGCGGGTGGAACAATGAGCAGTTCTTC CASSLISGWNNEQFF
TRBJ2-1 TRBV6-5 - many TGTGCCAGCAGTTACACAGAGAGCGTCGACAATGAGCAGTTCTTC CASSYTESVDNEQFF
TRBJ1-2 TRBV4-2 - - TGTGCCAGCAGCCAAGAAGGGGACCTCTATGGCTACACCTTC CASSQEGDLYGYTF
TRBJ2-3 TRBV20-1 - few TGCAGTGCTAGCGGCTCAGCCGCAGATACGCAGTATTTT CSASGSAADTQYF
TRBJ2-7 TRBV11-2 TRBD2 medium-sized TGTGCCAGCAGCTCCACCCCCGTAGCGGGAGAGTGCTTC CASSSTPVAGECF
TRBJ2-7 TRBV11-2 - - TGTGCCAGCAGCTTAGATGGAGAGGTTTACGAACAGTACTTC CASSLDGEVYEQYF
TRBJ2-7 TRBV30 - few TGTGCCTGGAGTCCACTTGGGGGCGAGCAGTACTTC CAWSPLGGEQYF
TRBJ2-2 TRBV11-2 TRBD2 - TGTGCCAGCAACTTATTTACGGGAGGCAACACCGGGGGGCTGTTTTTT CASNLFTGGNTGGLFF
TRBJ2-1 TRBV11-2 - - TGTGGCAGCAGCCCCTGCCTGTGGGGAGCCTACAATGAGCAGTTCTTC CGSSPCLWGAYNEQFF
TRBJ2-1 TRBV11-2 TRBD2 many TGTGCCAGCAGCTTAGTTTGGGGGGGCAATGAGCAGTTCTTC CASSLVWGGNEQFF
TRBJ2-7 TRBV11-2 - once TGTGCCATCAGATTAGTGGGAGGACCCCTCTCCTACGAGCAGTACTTC CAIRLVGGPLSYEQYF
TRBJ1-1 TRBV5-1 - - TGCCCCAGCAGCGGTGAGTTGGGGGCTGAAGCTTTCTTT CPSSGELGAEAFF
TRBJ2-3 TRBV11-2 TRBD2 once TGTGCCAGCAGCTTAGATCACAGACTAGCGACCATAGATACGCGGTATTTT CASSLDHRLATIDTRYF
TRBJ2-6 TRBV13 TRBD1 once TGTTCCAGCAGCTCCCACGGACAGGCGAACTCTGGGGCCAACGTCCTGACTTTC CSSSSHGQANSGANVLTF
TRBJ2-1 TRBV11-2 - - TGTATCTGCAGCTTTAGGACAGTGGGCGAGTCGTTCTTC CICSFRTVGESFF
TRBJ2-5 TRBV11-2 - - TGTGCCAGCAGCTTAGATTGGCCTGAGACGGCCCAGTACTTC CASSLDWPETAQYF
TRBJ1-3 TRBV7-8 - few TGTGCCAGCCTCATTGGAAACACCATATATTTT CASLIGNTIYF
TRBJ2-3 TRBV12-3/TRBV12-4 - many TGTGCCAGCAGTCCAGGGTTTAGCACAGATACGCAGTATTTT CASSPGFSTDTQYF
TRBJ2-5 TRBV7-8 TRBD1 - TGTGCCAGCAGCTCATCACCGGGACAGGATCAAGAGACCCAGTACTTC CASSSSPGQDQETQYF
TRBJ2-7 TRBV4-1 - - TGCGCCAGCAGCCAAGTATCGGGGGGCAACGAGCTGTACTTC CASSQVSGGNELYF